Presented here are 12 T cell receptor beta chains from one specimen sequenced in a study of blood T cells in healthy people across ages (dated by TCRdb to between 2014 and 2017). Receptor amplification or capture employed 5' RACE. TCRdb records Illumina HiSeq 2500 as the sequencer. A second PCR of roughly 7 to 12 cycles was run with a J-beta primer mix and a sample-barcoded 5' primer. TCRdb itself trimmed the public reads at Q25 with fastp, ran MiXCR and retained productive beta chains. Merged by CDR3 protein, the rows form single entries marked with the most common genes and DNA. The sample table lists about 800,000 distinct CDR3 sequences, 55% to 70% of them with a count of one. About 20% of the sample is taken by the ten largest. The sequenced sample consisted of blood. All receptors come from a young man in good health.

As for this clonotype: At one end, the junction sequence differs from germline, possibly due to a read error. The J gene is TRBJ2-6, the V gene TRBV4-3; a weak D match, TRBD1 (6 bases). This CDR3 spans 17 amino acids. Germline V gene sequence: CDR1 LGHNA, CDR2 YSLEER. CDR3 protein: CASSQVHRVSVANVLTF. CDR3 DNA sequence: TGCGCCAGCAGCCAAGTTCACAGGGTGTCTGTGGCCAACGTCCTGACTTTC.

The rearrangement uses TRBV4-1 and TRBJ2-2, with 8 bases aligning to TRBD1. The CDR3 length is 16 residues. CDR1 and CDR2 from the germline V gene are MGHRA and YSYEKL. The ends lost 4 bases at V and 4 bases at J; junction bases unmatched: 8. The CDR3: CASSLIQGAGTGELFF. DNA of the CDR3: TGCGCCAGCAGCCTTATCCAGGGGGCCGGCACCGGGGAGCTGTTTTTT.

The table lists this clonotype with a count of one. This rearrangement joins TRBV29-1 to TRBJ2-4; 10 nucleotides line up with TRBD1. The J call may not be correct, given that the DNA end is closer to TRBJ2-7. CDR1 and CDR2 from the germline V gene are SQVTM and ANQGSEA. CDR3 length: 13 amino acids. In nucleotides, the CDR3 is TGCAGCGTTTCCGGGACAGGGGACTACGAGCAGTACTTC. Translated, it gives CSVSGTGDYEQYF.

This chain connects TRBV20-1 to TRBJ1-2; perhaps TRBD1 as D (5 bases). Germline-derived CDR1 and CDR2 are DFQATT and SNEGSKA (reference sequence). Trimming stripped 6 bases from V and 5 bases from J, with 19 bases between. The CDR3 loop spans 14 amino acids. The chain's CDR3 is CSARQPGRGYGYTF. In nucleotides, the CDR3 is TGCAGTGCCCGACAACCGGGACGGGGATATGGCTACACCTTC.

This rearrangement joins TRBV14 to TRBJ1-6, with no clear D. CDR3 length equals 13 residues. CDR1 and CDR2 from the germline V gene are SGHDN and FVKESK. The V end lost 3 bases, the J end lost 11 bases, and 11 bases lay between the germline ends. Here the CDR3 DNA reads TGTGCCAGCAGCCAGCTTAGTGTGACACCCCTCCACTTT. It codes for CASSQLSVTPLHF.

This clonotype was observed a handful of times. The V and J genes are TRBV7-9 and TRBJ1-2; tentative D call: TRBD1 (6 bases). V was pared by 5 bases and J by 8 bases, with 15 bases between. The CDR3 runs 13 residues. Germline V gene sequence: CDR1 SEHNR, CDR2 FQNEAQ (reference sequence). CDR3 nucleotide sequence: TGTGCCAGCAGCGCGAACAGGGTGAGCGGCTACACCTTC. It encodes CASSANRVSGYTF.

This chain links TRBV12-3 or TRBV12-4 with TRBJ2-7, with a possible D match to TRBD2 (5 bases). Trimming took 7 bases from V and 2 from J, leaving 12 bases between them. The CDR3 loop spans 13 amino acids. In DNA, the CDR3 is TGTGCCAGCACCGCGGGTCAGACCTACGAGCAGTACTTC. Encoded protein: CASTAGQTYEQYF.

The rearrangement links TRBV12-5 to TRBJ1-2; perhaps TRBD1 as D (5 bases). Germline-derived CDR1 and CDR2 are LGHNT and FRNRAP. This CDR3 spans 14 amino acids. With 6 bases removed from V and 4 bases from J, the gap between germline ends came to 15 bases. The CDR3 coding sequence is TGTGCTAGTGGCCCGGGCCTTGGGGCCTATGGCTACACCTTC. Protein product: CASGPGLGAYGYTF. Full variable domain (missing parts from reference TRBV12-5 and TRBJ1-2): DARVTQTPRHKVTEMGQEVTMRCQPILGHNTVFWYRQTMMQGLELLAYFRNRAPLDDSGMPKDRFSAEMPDATLATLKIQPSEPRDSAVYFCASGPGLGAYGYTFGSGTRLTVV.

This clonotype was seen only a few times. V is TRBV9 and J is TRBJ1-6; 9 positions match TRBD1. This CDR3 has 14 amino acids. V lost 3 bases to trimming and J lost 13 bases; unmatched junction nucleotides: 8. Germline CDR1 reads SGDLS; CDR2 reads YYNGEE. CDR3 in DNA: TGTGCCAGCAGCGGGGCGGACAGGGGAGCTCCCCTCCACTTT. Encoded protein: CASSGADRGAPLHF.

This clonotype was detected only a few times. The chain links TRBV27 to TRBJ2-7; 7 positions match TRBD2. The CDR3 has 13 residues. Looked up from germline, CDR1 is MNHEY and CDR2 is SMNVEV (reference sequence). With V trimmed by 6 bases and J by 2 bases, 4 bases remained unmatched. The CDR3 DNA follows: TGTGCCAGCAGCGCGGGGGTGACCTACGAGCAGTACTTC. This translates into CASSAGVTYEQYF.

The chain couples TRBV20-1 to TRBJ1-5, with 7 bases lining up with TRBD1. CDR1 and CDR2 (germline): DFQATT, SNEGSKA (reference sequence). This CDR3 contains 16 residues. The V and J ends lost 3 bases and 0 bases, in that order; junction bases with no gene match: 8. The chain's CDR3 is CSARAGGIYSNQPQHF. Written as DNA, the CDR3 is TGCAGTGCTAGGGCAGGGGGAATTTATAGCAATCAGCCCCAGCATTTT.

The chain has TRBV18 and TRBJ2-4; D unclear. The V end was cut by 5 bases, the J end by 8 bases, with 19 bases between. CDR3 size: 15 residues. Germline V gene lookup returns CDR1 KGHSH and CDR2 LQKENI. The CDR3 protein is CASSATGTQVDIQYF. In DNA, the CDR3 is TGTGCCAGCTCAGCCACCGGAACCCAGGTGGACATTCAGTACTTC. Looking up the rest from reference TRBV18 and TRBJ2-4 gives the full variable domain: NAGVMQNPRHLVRRRGQEARLRCSPMKGHSHVYWYRQLPEEGLKFMVYLQKENIIDESGMPKERFSAEFPKEGPSILRIQQVVRGDSAAYFCASSATGTQVDIQYFGAGTRLSVL.